This T cell receptor beta chain was found in a study of Graves' ophthalmopathy and Graves' hyperthyroidism. The CDR3 has 15 amino acids. The trim removed 5 bases at V and 4 bases at J, leaving 7 bases unmatched. This clonotype appeared many times. What it recognizes is unknown. Scientists amplified the TCR beta CDR3 regions from RNA transcripts. The library came from an HTBI-primed first-round RT-PCR and a second-round multiplex PCR. TCRdb analysed the multiplex PCR reads with MiXCR anew, one entry per CDR3 protein. The profile shows hundreds of thousands of distinct CDR3 sequences, roughly a fifth of them singletons. Broader study findings: The blood repertoire also included most expanded thyroid clonotypes above 0.001 frequency.

V gene TRBV12-3 or TRBV12-4 combines with J gene TRBJ1-3; TRBD1 matches at 8 bases. The receptor's source is a woman between 45 and 65 years old with Graves' ophthalmopathy. Sequencing was done on a sample of peripheral blood. The CDR3 sequence is CASSGGQGRGNTIYF. The CDR3 DNA reads as TGTGCCAGCAGTGGAGGACAGGGAAGGGGAAACACCATATATTTT.